This entry features one TCR beta chain sequence. Its antigen is unknown. Base qualities are not at hand, and no much larger clone is one base apart. Mismatch repair deficiency in every enrolled patient was established by polymerase chain reaction or immunohistochemistry. TCR sequencing was performed for a few patients who responded to pembrolizumab therapy. In the phase II trial, pembrolizumab PD-1 blockade was tested prospectively in advanced mismatch repair-deficient cancers, no matter which tissue of origin the cancers came from. Peripheral blood T cell samples were collected serially, before PD-1 blockade began and at several time points afterward. Blood sampling time points were reported as weeks after the first dose of pembrolizumab. The germline V gene (reference sequence) sets CDR1 to GTSNPN and CDR2 to SVGIG. V and J are truncated by 3 bases and 3 bases respectively, leaving an intervening sequence of 12 bases. Including cysteine and phenylalanine, the CDR3 has 13 amino acids. Only CDR3 DNA is held: 39 bases, read in frame from base 1.

Libraries were made using the immunoSEQ multiplex PCR assay. TCRdb took this table from immuneACCESS and kept in-frame rearrangements with V and J called. Such tables lack part of the clones; where checked against another copy, unresolved V genes explain under half of the gap, and the rest is unexplained. The sample table lists around 120,000 clones, 88% of them with a count of one. The top ten clonotypes cover approximately 10% of the sample. This entry is derived from a study of PD-1 blockade in mismatch repair-deficient tumors (dated by TCRdb to the late 2010s). Background on the whole study: The trial enrolled more than 85 consecutive patients with 12 to 13 mismatch repair-deficient cancer types between late 2013 and September 2016, all previously treated and progressing. Tumor-associated T cell clones were tracked in the peripheral blood of patients responding to PD-1 blockade by deep sequencing of TCR CDR3 regions.

Overall results and qualifications from the work: Rapid expansion after pembrolizumab followed by contraction, generally before radiologic responses, was shown by tumor-resident clones, which were often undetectable in blood before treatment.

This TCR was recovered from an adult with mismatch repair-deficient cancer. Recombination linked TRBV30 to TRBJ2-7, and TRBD2 may be the D gene, going by 7 matching bases. This material consisted of peripheral blood, taken approximately 69 weeks after starting pembrolizumab. The nucleotide sequence reads as follows: TGTGCCTGGAGCGGAGGGGGGGTCTACGAGCAGTACTTC. Its translation reads: CAWSGGGVYEQYF.